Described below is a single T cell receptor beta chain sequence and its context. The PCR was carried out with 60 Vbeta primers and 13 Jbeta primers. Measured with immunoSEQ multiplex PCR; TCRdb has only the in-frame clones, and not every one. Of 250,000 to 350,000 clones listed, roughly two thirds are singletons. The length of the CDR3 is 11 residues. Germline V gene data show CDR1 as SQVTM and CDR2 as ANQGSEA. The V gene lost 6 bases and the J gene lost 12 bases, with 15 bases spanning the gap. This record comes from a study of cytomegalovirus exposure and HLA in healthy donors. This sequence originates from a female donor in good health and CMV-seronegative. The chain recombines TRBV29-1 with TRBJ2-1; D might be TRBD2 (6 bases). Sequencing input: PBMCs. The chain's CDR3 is CSVRARDWQFF. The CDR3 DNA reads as TGCAGCGTCCGAGCCCGGGACTGGCAGTTCTTC.